This TCR beta chain stems from a study of T cells in Graves' hyperthyroidism and ophthalmopathy. The study left out patients who had uncontrolled infection, other autoimmune disease, pregnancy or lactation. Study-wide points: The model made its ophthalmopathy prediction, and onset followed a median around six months later. A model using 13 V-J features told ophthalmopathy apart from stable hyperthyroidism.

Germline CDR1 SGHRS, CDR2 YFSETQ. V dropped 3 bases and J dropped 7 bases, with 22 bases sitting between them. The CDR3 extends over 16 amino acids. Remarks on this clonotype: The target antigen is unknown.

What was amplified from RNA transcripts were TCR beta CDR3 regions. The study used the HTBI primer set for a first-round RT-PCR of the TCR CDR3. In TCRdb, the multiplex PCR reads were re-called with MiXCR into one record per CDR3 protein. The top ten hold 44% of the sample, which has 480,000 or so distinct CDR3 sequences, approximately 49% seen once. Sequences were obtained from peripheral blood or thyroid tissue (not recorded which). The chain employs TRBV5-1 and TRBJ1-2, with D perhaps matching TRBD1 (6 bases). The origin of this receptor is an adult woman with Graves' disease, either hyperthyroidism or ophthalmopathy (not recorded which). CDR3 sequence reads: CASSSLRGGRKSGYTF. The CDR3 DNA is TGCGCCAGCAGCTCCCTTAGGGGGGGGCGGAAGTCTGGCTACACCTTC.